The 2 T cell receptor beta chains presented below share a single source sample, sequenced in a study. Each CDR3 protein gets one entry after TCRdb re-called the 5' RACE reads with MiXCR. The sample lists under 45,000 distinct CDR3 sequences, about 32% occurring once. The sequenced material came from tumor-infiltrating memory CD4+ T cells sorted from the breast tumor. Described subset: memory CD4+ T cells, CD4+CD45RO+CD25-. These receptors were collected from a female donor with breast cancer.

Comment on this clonotype: A much larger clone sits a single nucleotide away, making a read error possible. This rearrangement joins TRBV6-5 to TRBJ1-1, with D unresolved. CDR3 size: 13 residues. Looked up from germline, CDR1 is MNHEY and CDR2 is SVGAGI. Trimming stripped 3 bases from V and 3 bases from J, with 8 bases between. In nucleotides, the CDR3 is TGTGCCAGCAGTTATATGCTGGACACTGAAGCTTTCTTT. Translated, it gives CASSYMLDTEAFF.

This clonotype was counted between two and nine times. The chain employs TRBV6-1 and TRBJ1-6; 8 nucleotides agree with TRBD1. Trimming removed 11 bases from V and 9 bases from J; junction bases left unmatched: 9. The germline CDR1 and CDR2 sequences are MNHNS and SASEGT. The CDR3 has 13 residues. The CDR3 DNA sequence: TGTGCCGGGAGACAGGGGTGGAGTTCACCCCTCCACTTT. It translates to CAGRQGWSSPLHF.